Below, 18 T cell receptor beta chains from the same sample are listed, as sequenced in a study of T cell clonotyping in hematopoietic cell transplantation. Noted time point: recipient sample about 28 days before transplant, after cytoreduction. Method: immunoSEQ multiplex PCR; TCRdb's copy keeps in-frame clones and lacks some. The sample records roughly 27,000 clones, 80% to 90% being singletons. This specimen was peripheral blood mononuclear cells, taken before stem cell transplant. The receptors were gathered from a woman aged 55-69 years with acute myeloid leukemia. Some clones in this sample may be carry-over from other donors' samples.

The gene calls are TRBV7-2 and TRBJ1-2; 7 bases agree with TRBD1. Germline-derived CDR1 and CDR2 are SGHTA and FQGNSA. The CDR3 is 13 amino acids. V trimming: 4 bases; J trimming: 8 bases; junction bases outside the gene matches: 7. The CDR3 DNA reads as TGTGCCAGCAGCTCGACAGGGAATGGAGGCTACACCTTC. The encoded protein is CASSSTGNGGYTF.

This clone has a single count. The V gene is TRBV29-1, the J gene TRBJ2-3; 12 bases agree with TRBD2. CDR1 and CDR2 (germline): SQVTM, ANQGSEA. After removal of 6 bases from V and 4 bases from J, the junction contained 5 bases not matched to a gene. The CDR3 contains 14 residues. The DNA for the CDR3 is TGCAGCGTCCCCTCTAGCGGGGGGGCAGATACGCAGTATTTT. Encoded protein: CSVPSSGGADTQYF.

The chain couples TRBV27 to TRBJ1-1, with D possibly being TRBD1 (5 bases). From germline, CDR1 is MNHEY and CDR2 SMNVEV (reference sequence). V gave up 0 bases and J gave up 0 bases, with 8 bases separating them. This CDR3 has 15 amino acids. Written as DNA, the CDR3 is TGTGCCAGCAGTTTATCGACGACAGTGAACACTGAAGCTTTCTTT. Its translation: CASSLSTTVNTEAFF.

This clone was seen just once. The chain employs TRBV10-3 and TRBJ2-2, with no clear D. Germline values: CDR1 ENHRY, CDR2 SYGVKD. This CDR3 comprises 15 residues. The V end was cut by 8 bases, the J end by 3 bases, with 16 bases between. CDR3 loop: CAIGSGFLDTGELFF. The DNA for the CDR3 is TGTGCCATCGGGTCAGGCTTCCTCGACACCGGGGAGCTGTTTTTT.

This chain joins TRBV12-5 and TRBJ2-6; D is ambiguous. Germline V gene sequence: CDR1 LGHNT, CDR2 FRNRAP. The V end was cut by 6 bases, the J end by 0 bases, with 9 bases between. The CDR3 has 15 amino acids. The DNA of the CDR3 is TGTGCTAGTGGCCCTGGGAACTCTGGGGCCAACGTCCTGACTTTC. Translating gives CASGPGNSGANVLTF.

The gene calls are TRBV5-8 and TRBJ1-1; D not resolved. Germline lookup yields CDR1 SGHTS and CDR2 YDEGEE. V was pared by 0 bases and J by 2 bases, with 8 bases between. There are 14 residues in the CDR3. This CDR3 reads CASSLGVRNTEAFF. DNA of the CDR3: TGTGCCAGCAGCTTGGGGGTCAGAAACACTGAAGCTTTCTTT.

The chain uses TRBV6-6 and TRBJ1-4; 8 bases line up with TRBD1. Germline loops: CDR1 MNHNY, CDR2 SVGAGI (reference sequence). V lost 6 bases, J lost 7 bases, and 7 bases stayed unmatched. The CDR3 has 14 amino acids. The CDR3 protein is CASSPGQGLEKLFF. DNA for the CDR3: TGTGCCAGCAGCCCTGGACAGGGTCTTGAAAAACTGTTTTTT.

The chain recombines TRBV5-4 with TRBJ1-2; 9 bases fit TRBD1. The germline V gene encodes CDR1 SGHNT and CDR2 YYREEE (reference sequence). This CDR3 region has 13 residues. Trimming took 4 bases from V and 6 from J; bases not matched to a gene: 4. CDR3 bases: TGTGCCAGCAGCATACAGGGGGCAGATGGCTACACCTTC. Protein sequence: CASSIQGADGYTF.

The CDR3 DNA sequence: TGTGCCAGCAGCTTGAAACAGGCGACGGCAGACACCGGGGAGCTGTTTTTT. It yields the protein CASSLKQATADTGELFF. The chain couples TRBV7-9 to TRBJ2-2, with D tentatively TRBD1 (5 bases). The CDR3 has 17 amino acids. Germline V gene data show CDR1 as SEHNR and CDR2 as FQNEAQ (reference sequence). V was pared by 3 bases and J by 3 bases, with 17 bases between.

J is TRBJ1-5 and V is TRBV19; D uncertain. CDR1 is LNHDA and CDR2 is SQIVND in the germline V gene (reference sequence). Trimming left V 10 bases short and J 5 bases short, with 15 bases between. This CDR3 is 13 amino acids long. CDR3 in amino acids: CATLGQTYQPQHF. DNA of the CDR3: TGTGCCACCTTGGGCCAAACTTATCAGCCCCAGCATTTT.

V is TRBV20-1 and J is TRBJ1-2, with unresolved D. The V gene's germline CDR1 is DFQATT and CDR2 SNEGSKA (reference sequence). This CDR3 comprises 11 residues. V was clipped by 1 base and J by 7 bases, with 7 bases between them. CDR3 amino acids: CSARAGFGYTF. CDR3 in DNA: TGCAGTGCTAGAGCCGGGTTTGGCTACACCTTC.

This sequence joins TRBV7-9 and TRBJ2-7; D not resolved. Germline V CDR1 and CDR2: SEHNR, FQNEAQ (reference sequence). The length of the CDR3 is 11 residues. V dropped 5 bases and J dropped 3 bases, with 5 bases sitting between them. CDR3 nucleotide sequence: TGTGCCAGCAGCGCGAGCTACGAGCAGTACTTC. It is translated as CASSASYEQYF.

The CDR3 sequence is CASKKRDSLGAEAFF. As DNA, the CDR3 is TGTGCCAGCAAGAAAAGGGACTCGCTAGGCGCTGAAGCTTTCTTT. The V gene is TRBV6-7, the J gene TRBJ1-1, with D perhaps TRBD1 (5 bases). TRBV6-7 counts as an open reading frame of uncertain function. The CDR3 is 15 amino acids. The V end was cut by 7 bases, the J end by 6 bases, with 21 bases between.

The rearrangement joins TRBV19 to TRBJ1-5; D is ambiguous. V lost 2 bases to trimming and J lost 7 bases, with 6 bases between them. The CDR3 contains 12 residues. In germline, CDR1 is LNHDA, CDR2 SQIVND (reference sequence). The CDR3 region has the DNA TGTGCCAGTAGTATAACGTTCCAGCCCCAGCATTTT. This gives the protein CASSITFQPQHF.

The chain combines TRBV5-6 with TRBJ2-3; TRBD2 might be the D (5 bases). Germline lookup yields CDR1 SGHDT and CDR2 YYEEEE. The ends were cut back, 0 bases at V and 5 bases at J, with 10 bases in the middle. This CDR3 is built from 14 residues. For the CDR3, the DNA is TGTGCCAGCAGCTTGGTTGGTAGCGAAGATACGCAGTATTTT. Its protein is CASSLVGSEDTQYF.

The V and J genes are TRBV5-1 and TRBJ1-1; 9 positions agree with TRBD1. With V trimmed by 1 base and J by 2 bases, 3 bases remained unmatched. Germline V CDR1 and CDR2: SGHRS, YFSETQ. This CDR3 is built from 15 residues. The CDR3 spells CASSLTGGINTEAFF. CDR3 nucleotide sequence: TGCGCCAGCAGCTTGACAGGGGGCATTAACACTGAAGCTTTCTTT.

V usage is TRBV2 and J usage is TRBJ1-6; D is perhaps TRBD1 (6 bases). CDR3 length: 14 residues. Germline CDR1 reads SNHLY; CDR2 reads FYNNEI. Trimming removed 6 bases at V and 9 bases at J, with 15 bases between. CDR3 in amino acids: CASRAEGVGSPLHF. The CDR3 region has the DNA TGTGCCAGCAGAGCCGAGGGGGTGGGTTCACCCCTCCACTTT.

The CDR3 coding sequence is TGTGCCAGCAGTCTGAGCGGGAGGGCCGGGGACGAGCAGTACTTC. Encoded protein: CASSLSGRAGDEQYF. The chain combines TRBV28 with TRBJ2-7; TRBD2 matches 10 bases. CDR1 and CDR2 from the germline V gene are MDHEN and SYDVKM. This CDR3 is 15 amino acids long. V trimming: 5 bases; J trimming: 5 bases; junction bases outside the gene matches: 9.